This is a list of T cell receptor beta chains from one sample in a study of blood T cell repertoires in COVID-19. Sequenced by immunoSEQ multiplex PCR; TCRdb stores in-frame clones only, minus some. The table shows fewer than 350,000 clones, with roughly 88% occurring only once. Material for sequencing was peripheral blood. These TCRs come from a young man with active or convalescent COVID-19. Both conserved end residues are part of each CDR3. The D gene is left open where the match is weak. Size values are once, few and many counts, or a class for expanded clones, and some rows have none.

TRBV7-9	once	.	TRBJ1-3	CASSLASTYGNTIYF	TGTGCCAGCAGCTTAGCGTCGACATACGGAAACACCATATATTTT
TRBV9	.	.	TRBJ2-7	CASSVGTGPTYEQYF	TGTGCCAGCAGCGTAGGTACAGGGCCAACCTACGAGCAGTACTTC
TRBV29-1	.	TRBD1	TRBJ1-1	CSVDGGQGRDTEAFF	TGCAGCGTTGACGGGGGACAGGGTAGGGACACTGAAGCTTTCTTT
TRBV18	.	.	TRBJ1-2	CASSPRGGSDYGYTF	TGTGCCAGCTCACCACGGGGAGGGTCGGACTATGGCTACACCTTC
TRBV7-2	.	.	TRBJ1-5	CASSLGSYSNQPQHF	TGTGCCAGCAGCTTGGGCAGCTATAGCAATCAGCCCCAGCATTTT
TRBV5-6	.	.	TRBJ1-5	CASSLGTGQPQHF	TGTGCCAGCAGCTTGGGGACGGGGCAGCCCCAGCATTTT
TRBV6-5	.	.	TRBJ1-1	CASSYSNLNTEAFF	TGTGCCAGCAGTTACTCGAACTTGAACACTGAAGCTTTCTTT
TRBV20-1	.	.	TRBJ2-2	CSALLGGELFF	TGCAGTGCGTTGCTCGGCGGGGAGCTGTTTTTT
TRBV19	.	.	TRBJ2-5	CASSIDGTLKETQYF	TGTGCCAGTAGTATCGACGGGACTCTAAAGGAGACCCAGTACTTC
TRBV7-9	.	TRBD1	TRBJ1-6	CASSPGTGGDSPLHF	TGTGCCAGCAGCCCCGGGACAGGGGGCGATTCACCCCTCCACTTT
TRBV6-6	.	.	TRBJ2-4	CASSPRSDIGAKNIQYF	TGTGCCAGCAGTCCGCGCTCGGACATTGGGGCCAAAAACATTCAGTACTTC
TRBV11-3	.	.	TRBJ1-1	CASSFAGNTEAFF	TGTGCCAGCAGCTTCGCAGGAAACACTGAAGCTTTCTTT
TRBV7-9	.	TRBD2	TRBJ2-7	CASSPGTKLEQYF	TGTGCCAGCAGCCCGGGGACTAAATTGGAGCAGTACTTC
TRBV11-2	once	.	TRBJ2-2	CASSGSGSRVGELFF	TGTGCCAGCAGTGGGTCGGGCTCCAGGGTGGGGGAGCTGTTTTTT
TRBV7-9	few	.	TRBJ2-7	CASSISRWATLPYEQYF	TGTGCCAGCAGCATATCCCGTTGGGCAACTTTACCCTACGAGCAGTACTTC
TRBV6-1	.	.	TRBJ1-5	CASSEQQGPNQPQHF	TGTGCCAGCAGTGAACAACAGGGTCCCAATCAGCCCCAGCATTTT
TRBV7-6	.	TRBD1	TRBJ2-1	CASSPHPGQGDNEQFF	TGTGCCAGCAGCCCGCATCCGGGACAGGGGGACAATGAGCAGTTCTTC
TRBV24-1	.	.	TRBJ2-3	CATSDVAADTQYF	TGTGCCACCAGTGACGTAGCGGCAGATACGCAGTATTTT
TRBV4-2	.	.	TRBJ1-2	CASSQSGERGYTF	TGTGCCAGCAGCCAATCAGGGGAACGGGGCTACACCTTC
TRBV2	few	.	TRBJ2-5	CASNVAGQETQYF	TGTGCCAGCAATGTGGCGGGGCAAGAGACCCAGTACTTC
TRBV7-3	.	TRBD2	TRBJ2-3	CASSPTAGADTQYF	TGTGCCAGCAGCCCCACAGCGGGGGCAGATACGCAGTATTTT
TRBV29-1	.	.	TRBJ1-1	CSAREGDTEAFF	TGCAGCGCCCGCGAAGGGGACACTGAAGCTTTCTTT
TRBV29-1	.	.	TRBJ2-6	CSVGPGHPSGANVLTF	TGCAGCGTGGGACCGGGACACCCCTCTGGGGCCAACGTCCTGACTTTC
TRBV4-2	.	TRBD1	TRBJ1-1	CASSQGWTGTKNTEAFF	TGTGCCAGCAGCCAAGGGTGGACAGGGACAAAGAACACTGAAGCTTTCTTT
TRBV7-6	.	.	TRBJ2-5	CASSSQDPGLQETQYF	TGTGCCAGCAGCTCACAGGATCCGGGACTCCAAGAGACCCAGTACTTC
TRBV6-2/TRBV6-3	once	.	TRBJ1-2	CASSYEGTGYTF	TGTGCCAGCAGTTACGAGGGTACCGGCTACACCTTC
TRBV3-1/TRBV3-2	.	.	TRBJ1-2	CASSQELGSSNYGYTF	TGTGCCAGCAGCCAAGAATTGGGCAGCTCTAACTATGGCTACACCTTC
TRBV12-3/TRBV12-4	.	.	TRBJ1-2	CASSFDGYTF	TGTGCCAGCAGTTTCGATGGCTACACCTTC
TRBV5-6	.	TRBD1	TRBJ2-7	CASSQGAGSYEQYF	TGTGCCAGCAGTCAGGGGGCGGGGTCCTACGAGCAGTACTTC
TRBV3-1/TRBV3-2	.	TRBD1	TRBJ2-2	CASSRQGGPSGELFF	TGTGCCAGCAGTCGACAGGGGGGTCCGTCCGGGGAGCTGTTTTTT
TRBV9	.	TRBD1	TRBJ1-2	CASSVGAGGDYGYTF	TGTGCCAGCAGCGTAGGGGCAGGGGGCGACTATGGCTACACCTTC
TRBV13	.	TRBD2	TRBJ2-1	CASSLAGLAGGNEQFF	TGTGCCAGCAGCCTAGCTGGACTAGCGGGGGGCAATGAGCAGTTCTTC
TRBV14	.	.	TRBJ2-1	CASRSKQAGFEQFF	TGTGCCAGCAGGAGTAAACAGGCCGGTTTTGAGCAGTTCTTC
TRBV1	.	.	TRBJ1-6	CTSSQAPITGERKQSYNSPLHF	TGCACCAGCAGCCAAGCCCCAATAACGGGAGAAAGAAAGCAGTCCTATAATTCACCCCTCCACTTT
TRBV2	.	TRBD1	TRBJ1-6	CASSEEQGSPPLHF	TGTGCCAGCAGTGAGGAACAGGGGTCTCCACCCCTCCACTTT
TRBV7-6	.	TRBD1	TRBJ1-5	CASSPNRGQGYQPQHF	TGTGCCAGCAGCCCAAACCGGGGACAGGGTTATCAGCCCCAGCATTTT
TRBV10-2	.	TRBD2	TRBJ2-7	CASSDRVEGGSYEQYF	TGCGCCAGCAGTGATAGGGTGGAGGGAGGGTCCTACGAGCAGTACTTC
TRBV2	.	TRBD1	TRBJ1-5	CASMEGQGAYSNQPQHF	TGTGCCAGCATGGAGGGGCAGGGGGCTTATAGCAATCAGCCCCAGCATTTT
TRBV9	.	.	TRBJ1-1	CASSPGGLPEAFF	TGTGCCAGCAGTCCAGGAGGGCTCCCTGAAGCTTTCTTT
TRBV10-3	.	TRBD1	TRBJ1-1	CATGTGSNTEAFF	TGTGCCACAGGGACAGGGAGTAACACTGAAGCTTTCTTT
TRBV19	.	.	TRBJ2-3	CASSTGSSSTDTQYF	TGTGCCAGTAGTACCGGGTCTTCTAGCACAGATACGCAGTATTTT
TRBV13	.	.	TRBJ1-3	CASSPTGSSGNTIYF	TGTGCCAGCAGCCCAACAGGGAGTTCTGGAAACACCATATATTTT
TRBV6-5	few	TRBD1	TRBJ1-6	CATDTGTENSPLHF	TGTGCCACCGATACTGGGACAGAGAATTCACCCCTCCACTTT
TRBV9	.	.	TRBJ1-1	CASSPPGVTEAFF	TGTGCCAGCAGCCCCCCAGGGGTCACTGAAGCTTTCTTT
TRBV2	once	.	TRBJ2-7	CASSVGAYEQYF	TGTGCCAGCAGTGTCGGTGCCTACGAGCAGTACTTC
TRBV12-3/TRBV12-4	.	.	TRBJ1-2	CASTPDRIYGYTF	TGTGCCAGCACCCCAGACAGGATCTATGGCTACACCTTC
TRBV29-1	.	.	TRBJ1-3	CSVNWDTGNTIYF	TGCAGCGTGAATTGGGACACTGGAAACACCATATATTTT
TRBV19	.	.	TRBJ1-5	CASRGGVYSNQPQHF	TGTGCCAGTAGGGGGGGAGTTTATAGCAATCAGCCCCAGCATTTT
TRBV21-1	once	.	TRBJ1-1	CASSKLGPLNTEAFF	TGTGCCAGCAGCAAATTGGGGCCGCTGAACACTGAAGCTTTCTTT
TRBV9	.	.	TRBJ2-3	CASSVESADTQYF	TGTGCCAGCAGCGTAGAGTCAGCAGATACGCAGTATTTT
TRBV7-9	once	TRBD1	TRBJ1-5	CASSSRTTGQGGQPQHF	TGTGCCAGCAGCTCCCGGACGACGGGACAGGGGGGTCAGCCCCAGCATTTT
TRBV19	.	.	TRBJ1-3	CASSLTALSGNTIYF	TGTGCCAGTAGTTTGACAGCGCTCTCTGGAAACACCATATATTTT
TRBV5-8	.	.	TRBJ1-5	CASSWGGKSNQPQHF	TGTGCCAGCAGTTGGGGGGGCAAGAGCAATCAGCCCCAGCATTTT
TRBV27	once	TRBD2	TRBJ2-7	CASSLLAGLKDEQYF	TGTGCCAGCAGTTTGCTAGCGGGACTCAAGGACGAGCAGTACTTC
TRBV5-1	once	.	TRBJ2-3	CASSFGDGPDTQYF	TGCGCCAGCAGCTTCGGAGATGGCCCAGATACGCAGTATTTT
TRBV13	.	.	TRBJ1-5	CASSLGRGPQHF	TGTGCCAGCAGCTTAGGGCGGGGGCCCCAGCATTTT
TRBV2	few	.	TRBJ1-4	CASSGGTNEKLFF	TGTGCCAGCTCAGGAGGGACTAATGAAAAACTGTTTTTT
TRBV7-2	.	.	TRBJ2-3	CASRPGGLGDTQYF	TGTGCCAGCAGACCCGGGGGGCTGGGAGATACGCAGTATTTT
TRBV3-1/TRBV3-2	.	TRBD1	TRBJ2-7	CASSHPDRERTYEQYF	TGTGCCAGCAGCCATCCAGACAGGGAAAGGACCTACGAGCAGTACTTC